This record concerns one T cell receptor (beta chain) sequence. The data are from a study of blood T cell repertoires in COVID-19. Study-wide background: PBMCs, B-cell-depleted T cells, or T cells provided the cDNA or gDNA that made up the material.

The ends were cut back, 6 bases at V and 7 bases at J, with 16 bases in the middle. CDR1 MRHNA and CDR2 SNTAGT come from the germline V gene. The CDR3 has 14 amino acids. Assay used: immunoSEQ multiplex PCR; TCRdb lists only in-frame clones, some missing. The sample consists of over 300,000 clones, nearly 90% of them appearing once. V and J are TRBV6-4 and TRBJ2-1; tentatively, D is TRBD2 (6 bases). The sequence derives from a man between 18 and 35 years old with active or convalescent COVID-19. Sequencing was done on a sample of peripheral blood. This CDR3 reads CASSSGLFSNEQFF. The CDR3 bases are TGTGCCAGCAGCTCGGGACTTTTCTCTAATGAGCAGTTCTTC.